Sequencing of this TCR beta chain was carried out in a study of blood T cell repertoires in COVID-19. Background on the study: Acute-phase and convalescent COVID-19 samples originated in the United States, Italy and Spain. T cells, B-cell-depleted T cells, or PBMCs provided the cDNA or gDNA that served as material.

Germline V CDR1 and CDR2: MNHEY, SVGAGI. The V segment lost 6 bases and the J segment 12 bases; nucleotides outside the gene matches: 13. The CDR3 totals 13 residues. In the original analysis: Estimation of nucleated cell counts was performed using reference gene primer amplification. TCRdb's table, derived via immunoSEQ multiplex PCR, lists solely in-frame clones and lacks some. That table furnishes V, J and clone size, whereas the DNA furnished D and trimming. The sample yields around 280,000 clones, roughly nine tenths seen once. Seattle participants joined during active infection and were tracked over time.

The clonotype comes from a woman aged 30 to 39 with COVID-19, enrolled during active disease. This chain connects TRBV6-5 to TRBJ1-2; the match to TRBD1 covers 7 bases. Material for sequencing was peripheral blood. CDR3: CASSPTRQGPDTF. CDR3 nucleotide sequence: TGTGCCAGCAGCCCAACTCGACAGGGTCCGGACACCTTC.